The present T cell receptor (beta chain) was sequenced within a study of blood T cell repertoires in COVID-19. Study-level background: Acute-phase and convalescent COVID-19 samples originated in the United States, Italy and Spain. T cells, B-cell-depleted T cells, or PBMCs provided the cDNA or gDNA that served as material.

This CDR3 comprises 15 residues. With V trimmed by 0 bases and J by 6 bases, 4 bases remained unmatched. Germline CDR1 and CDR2: MGHRA and YSYEKL. As handled by the study authors: Reference gene primer amplification in the assay estimated nucleated cell counts. Libraries were prepared by immunoSEQ multiplex PCR; TCRdb keeps only in-frame clonotypes and omits some of them. From that table come the V and J calls and clone size; the DNA was used to work out D and trimming. The sample lists 200,000 to 300,000 clones; roughly 81% were seen once. A Seattle source enrolled patients during active infection and followed them longitudinally.

The V and J genes are TRBV4-1 and TRBJ2-3; 9 bases are a match to TRBD1. Sequencing input: peripheral blood. This TCR was recovered from a woman aged 80 or over with COVID-19, enrolled during active disease. The CDR3 nucleotides are TGCGCCAGCAGCCAAGATGGGACAGGGAGGGATACGCAGTATTTT. Residues: CASSQDGTGRDTQYF.